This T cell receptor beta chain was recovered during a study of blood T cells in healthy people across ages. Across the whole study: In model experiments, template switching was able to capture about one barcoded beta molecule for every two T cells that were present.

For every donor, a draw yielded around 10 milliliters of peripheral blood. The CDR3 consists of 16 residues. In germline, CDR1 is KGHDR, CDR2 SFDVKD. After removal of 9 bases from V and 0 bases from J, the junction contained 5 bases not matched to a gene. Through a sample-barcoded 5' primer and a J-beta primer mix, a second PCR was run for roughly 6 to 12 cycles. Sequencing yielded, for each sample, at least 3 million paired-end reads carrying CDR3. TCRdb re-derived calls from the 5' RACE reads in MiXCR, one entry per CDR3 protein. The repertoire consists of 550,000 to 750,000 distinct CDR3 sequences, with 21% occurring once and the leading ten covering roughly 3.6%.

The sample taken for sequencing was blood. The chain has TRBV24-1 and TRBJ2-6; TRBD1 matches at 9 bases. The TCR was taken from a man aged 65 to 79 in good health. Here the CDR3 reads CATGDRESSGANVLTF. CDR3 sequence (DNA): TGTGCCACCGGGGACAGGGAAAGCTCTGGGGCCAACGTCCTGACTTTC.